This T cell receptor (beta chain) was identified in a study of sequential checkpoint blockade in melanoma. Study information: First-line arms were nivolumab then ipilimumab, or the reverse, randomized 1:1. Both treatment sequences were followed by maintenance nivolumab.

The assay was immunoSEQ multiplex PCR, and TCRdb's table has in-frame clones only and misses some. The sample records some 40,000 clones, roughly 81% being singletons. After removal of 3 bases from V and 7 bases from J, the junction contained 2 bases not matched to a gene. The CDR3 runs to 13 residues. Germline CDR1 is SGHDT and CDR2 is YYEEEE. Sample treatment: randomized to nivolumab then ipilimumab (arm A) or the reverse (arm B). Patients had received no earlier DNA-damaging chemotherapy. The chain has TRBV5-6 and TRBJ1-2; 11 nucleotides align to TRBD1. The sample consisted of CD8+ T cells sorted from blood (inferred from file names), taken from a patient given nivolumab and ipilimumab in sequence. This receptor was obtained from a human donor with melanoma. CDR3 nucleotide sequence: TGTGCCAGCAGCTGGACAGGGGGCGGTGGCTACACCTTC. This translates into CASSWTGGGGYTF.